These 18 T cell receptor beta chains came from one sample sequenced in a study of shared clonotypes between healthy human individuals. Data came from immunoSEQ multiplex PCR; TCRdb stores just in-frame clones and leaves some out. Of some 500,000 clones listed, 90% to 97% are singletons. The sequenced sample was naive CD4+ T cells sorted from blood. Subset denoted: CD45RA+ positively selected. The receptors stem from a woman aged 25-40 years in good health.

As to this clone: This same CDR3 is encoded by further DNA sequences in the sample. V is TRBV28 and J is TRBJ2-7; no reliable D call. CDR1 and CDR2 from the germline V gene are MDHEN and SYDVKM. V lost 2 bases to trimming and J lost 3 bases, with 5 bases between them. This CDR3 spans 12 amino acids. This chain's CDR3 is CASSLPGYEQYF. Here the CDR3 DNA reads TGTGCCAGCAGTTTACCCGGCTACGAGCAGTACTTC.

This chain uses TRBV21-1 with TRBJ2-7; the table's D call of TRBD1 was not tested on the DNA. TRBV21-1 is assigned pseudogene status. The CDR3 runs to 18 residues. The CDR3 reads CASSKRGGQGAFSPPQYF. CDR3 coding DNA: TGTGCCAGCAGCAAGCGGGGGGGACAGGGGGCTTTTTCCCCCCCGCAGTACTTC.

The chain joins TRBV5-1 to TRBJ2-1; 10 positions agree with TRBD2. Germline trimming cut 3 bases from V and 6 bases from J; bases unmatched to any gene: 9. CDR1 and CDR2 from the germline V gene are SGHRS and YFSETQ. The CDR3 is made up of 16 amino acids. The CDR3 sequence: CASSSSGTSAFNEQFF. DNA for the CDR3: TGCGCCAGCAGCTCCTCCGGGACTAGCGCCTTCAATGAGCAGTTCTTC.

J is TRBJ2-7 and V is TRBV28, with TRBD2 matching over 9 bases. The CDR3 consists of 14 residues. Per the germline V gene, CDR1 is MDHEN and CDR2 is SYDVKM. The V and J ends lost 6 bases and 1 base, in that order; junction bases with no gene match: 4. The CDR3 region is CASRKREESYEQYF. The CDR3 DNA is TGTGCCAGCAGGAAGCGGGAGGAGTCCTACGAGCAGTACTTC. Filled out from reference TRBV28 and TRBJ2-7, the complete variable domain reads DVKVTQSSRYLVKRTGEKVFLECVQDMDHENMFWYRQDPGLGLRLIYFSYDVKMKEKGDIPEGYSVSREKKERFSLILESASTNQTSMYLCASRKREESYEQYFGPGTRLTVT.

This chain connects TRBV7-9 to TRBJ2-1, with D maybe TRBD2 (7 bases). CDR3 size: 14 residues. CDR1 and CDR2 from the germline V gene are SEHNR and FQNEAQ (reference sequence). Between the trimmed V and J ends, which lost 5 bases and 5 bases, there was a span of 13 bases. CDR3 amino acids: CASSPSGDNNEQFF. Written as DNA, the CDR3 is TGTGCCAGCAGCCCCAGCGGGGACAACAATGAGCAGTTCTTC.

The chain links TRBV15 to TRBJ1-3; unclear D gene. The CDR3 sequence is 13 residues long. V lost 3 bases and J 0 bases, leaving 3 bases between the germline ends. Per germline, CDR1 LNHNV and CDR2 YYDKDF (reference sequence). CDR3 bases: TGTGCCACCAGCAGGGTCTCTGGAAACACCATATATTTT. Translation gives CATSRVSGNTIYF.

CDR3 residues: CASSVDHPGYEQYF. Here the CDR3 DNA reads TGTGCCAGCAGCGTAGATCACCCCGGCTACGAGCAGTACTTC. The chain joins TRBV9 to TRBJ2-7; D unresolved. The CDR3 is made up of 14 amino acids. Germline V CDR1 and CDR2: SGDLS, YYNGEE. V lost 0 bases to trimming and J lost 3 bases, with 10 bases between them.

The chain combines TRBV30 with TRBJ2-1; D perhaps matches TRBD2 (6 bases). Germline CDR1 GTSNPN, CDR2 SVGIG (reference sequence). The V gene lost 3 bases and the J gene lost 10 bases, with 10 bases spanning the gap. This CDR3 contains 11 residues. For the CDR3, the DNA is TGTGCCTGGAGCGGGAGTAGCGAGCAGTTCTTC. The encoded protein is CAWSGSSEQFF.

This clone occurred once. The gene calls are TRBV28 and TRBJ2-7; no clear D gene. The germline CDR1 and CDR2 sequences are MDHEN and SYDVKM. With 5 bases removed from V and 2 bases from J, the gap between germline ends came to 19 bases. There are 16 residues in the CDR3. CDR3 sequence (DNA): TGTGCCAGCAGTGCCAAACCAGAGTCCGGCACCTACGAGCAGTACTTC. Translation: CASSAKPESGTYEQYF.

J is TRBJ2-1 and V is TRBV5-1; 7 bases match TRBD2. CDR1 is SGHRS and CDR2 is YFSETQ in the germline V gene. The CDR3 loop spans 17 amino acids. Trimming cost V 2 bases and J 2 bases; bases outside gene matches: 10. CDR3 coding DNA: TGCGCCAGCAGCTTCCTAGCGGAAAGCATGGCCTACAATGAGCAGTTCTTC. Residues: CASSFLAESMAYNEQFF.

The chain combines TRBV6-5 with TRBJ1-1, with a tentative D call TRBD1 (6 bases). The CDR3 totals 15 residues. Germline CDR1 is MNHEY and CDR2 is SVGAGI. Trimming took 2 bases from V and 4 from J, leaving 14 bases between them. The CDR3 spells CASSYQVRGVTEAFF. In DNA form, the CDR3 reads TGTGCCAGCAGTTACCAAGTCAGGGGTGTCACTGAAGCTTTCTTT.

This clone was counted once. The chain recombines TRBV30 with TRBJ1-4; no reliable D call. This CDR3 is built from 19 residues. In germline, CDR1 is GTSNPN, CDR2 SVGIG (reference sequence). Trimming left V 2 bases short and J 0 bases short, with 22 bases between. The CDR3 spells CAWSLVRTQAPTTNEKLFF. Written as DNA, the CDR3 is TGTGCCTGGAGTCTCGTTAGGACTCAAGCCCCCACAACTAATGAAAAACTGTTTTTT.

The genes are TRBV19 and TRBJ2-6; 7 bases align to TRBD2. CDR1 is LNHDA, CDR2 SQIVND, per germline (reference sequence). The CDR3 loop spans 16 amino acids. V shed 5 bases and J 0 bases; nucleotides not matched to a gene: 4. The CDR3 DNA follows: TGTGCCAGTAGTGGGCTAGCGGCCTCTGGGGCCAACGTCCTGACTTTC. Protein product: CASSGLAASGANVLTF.

The chain recombines TRBV5-1 with TRBJ1-6, with 11 bases matching TRBD1. CDR3 length: 15 residues. Germline CDR1 is SGHRS and CDR2 is YFSETQ. The ends lost 8 bases at V and 12 bases at J; junction bases unmatched: 13. The CDR3 nucleotides read TGCGCCAGTGCGAAGGCGGACAGGGGGCACGAACCCCTCCACTTT. This gives the protein CASAKADRGHEPLHF.

This chain uses TRBV7-9 with TRBJ2-1; 11 bases are shared with TRBD2. CDR1 and CDR2 from the germline V gene are SEHNR and FQNEAQ (reference sequence). The trim removed 5 bases at V and 2 bases at J, leaving 2 bases unmatched. This CDR3 has 15 residues. In nucleotides, the CDR3 is TGTGCCAGCAGCCCGACTAGCGGGGCCTACAATGAGCAGTTCTTC. Translating gives CASSPTSGAYNEQFF.

This clone was observed once. The DNA for the CDR3 is TGCAGTGCTAAGACCGGGGTTGAAGCTTTCTTT. It is translated as CSAKTGVEAFF. The chain is built from TRBV20-1 and TRBJ1-1; D is unresolved. The CDR3 extends over 11 amino acids. Germline loops: CDR1 DFQATT, CDR2 SNEGSKA (reference sequence). V was cut by 4 bases and J by 7 bases, with 10 bases left in between.

This clone was seen once. The chain recombines TRBV5-1 with TRBJ1-1; D is undetermined. Germline V gives CDR1 SGHRS, CDR2 YFSETQ. V lost 6 bases to trimming and J lost 4 bases, with 16 bases between them. This CDR3 has 14 amino acids. The CDR3 reads CASTVGSVGTEAFF. The CDR3 nucleotides are TGCGCCAGCACCGTGGGTTCGGTGGGCACTGAAGCTTTCTTT.

The genes are TRBV29-1 and TRBJ1-4, with D maybe TRBD1 (5 bases). Germline V gene sequence: CDR1 SQVTM, CDR2 ANQGSEA. CDR3 length: 12 amino acids. Between the trimmed V and J ends, which lost 6 bases and 2 bases, there was a span of 7 bases. DNA of the CDR3: TGCAGCGTACGGGGCACTAATGAAAAACTGTTTTTT. Translating gives CSVRGTNEKLFF.